The 32 T cell receptor beta chains given below trace back to one sample, sequenced in a study of CDR3 diversity in severe acne. TCRdb itself ran the PCR reads through MiXCR, one entry per CDR3 protein. This sample yields about 90,000 distinct CDR3 sequences, of which around 50% are seen a single time; over 9.5% belongs to the top ten. Sample: blood. These receptors came from a male donor in good health, serving as a control.

This clonotype occurred once. The chain recombines TRBV12-5 with TRBJ2-5; the D gene is possibly TRBD1 (6 bases). Germline V gene sequence: CDR1 LGHNT, CDR2 FRNRAP. Trimming pared 5 bases from V and 7 bases from J, leaving 20 bases between. The CDR3 has 15 amino acids. CDR3 protein: CASGQRTGNEGTQYF. The CDR3 DNA is TGTGCTAGTGGTCAAAGAACAGGGAATGAGGGGACCCAGTACTTC.

This chain joins TRBV24-1 and TRBJ1-4; 10 bases align to TRBD1. J was trimmed by 6 bases and V by 5 bases; bases with no gene match: 5. This CDR3 region has 15 residues. Looked up from germline, CDR1 is KGHDR and CDR2 is SFDVKD. CDR3 DNA: TGTGCCACCAGTGGCGCCGGGACAGGGGATGAAAAACTGTTTTTT. Its protein product is CATSGAGTGDEKLFF.

This clonotype was seen many times. The rearrangement joins TRBV28 to TRBJ2-7; 9 bases line up with TRBD1. The length of the CDR3 is 16 residues. Germline assignment: CDR1 MDHEN and CDR2 SYDVKM. V lost 5 bases, J lost 1 base, and 9 bases stayed unmatched. CDR3 sequence: CASSQFYRGLSYEQYF. In DNA form, the CDR3 reads TGTGCCAGCAGTCAATTTTACAGGGGGCTTTCCTACGAGCAGTACTTC.

The V gene is TRBV2, the J gene TRBJ2-3, with D maybe TRBD1 (6 bases). Germline V gene lookup returns CDR1 SNHLY and CDR2 FYNNEI. The V gene lost 4 bases and the J gene lost 4 bases, with 18 bases spanning the gap. The CDR3 consists of 16 residues. The CDR3 region is CASSVWQGLVADTQYF. In DNA, the CDR3 is TGTGCCAGCAGTGTGTGGCAGGGGCTCGTCGCAGATACGCAGTATTTT.

The chain is built from TRBV29-1 and TRBJ1-2; D is perhaps TRBD1 (5 bases). This CDR3 comprises 12 residues. The germline V gene has CDR1 SQVTM and CDR2 ANQGSEA. Deletions cut 3 bases from V and 5 bases from J, with 10 bases between. The CDR3 reads CSVDRALYGYTF. The CDR3 nucleotides read TGCAGCGTTGACAGGGCTCTGTATGGCTACACCTTC.

The rearrangement links TRBV10-2 to TRBJ2-7; TRBD2 matches 13 bases. From germline, CDR1 is WSHSY and CDR2 SAAADI. Germline trimming cut 9 bases from V and 3 bases from J; bases unmatched to any gene: 2. CDR3 length: 13 amino acids. The CDR3 region is CASGTSGNYEQYF. The CDR3 DNA follows: TGCGCCAGTGGGACTAGCGGGAACTACGAGCAGTACTTC.

The table lists this clonotype with a few counts. CDR3 protein: CSVRDRYTEAFF. The DNA for the CDR3 is TGCAGCGTAAGAGACAGGTACACTGAAGCTTTCTTT. The gene calls are TRBV29-1 and TRBJ1-1; D is perhaps TRBD1 (6 bases). The CDR3 runs 12 residues. The germline V gene encodes CDR1 SQVTM and CDR2 ANQGSEA. V was cut by 6 bases and J by 3 bases, with 11 bases left in between.

This clonotype came up many times. This rearrangement joins TRBV5-1 to TRBJ1-2; 8 bases align to TRBD1. This CDR3 spans 20 amino acids. Trimming cost V 0 bases and J 4 bases; bases outside gene matches: 20. Per germline, CDR1 SGHRS and CDR2 YFSETQ. In DNA, the CDR3 is TGCGCCAGCAGCTTGGATTGGTCAGGGGGCGCCGTTTTGGCCGTCTATGGCTACACCTTC. Translated: CASSLDWSGGAVLAVYGYTF.

This clonotype was observed a handful of times. The germline gene is not matched at one end of the junction; a read error may be the cause. This chain connects TRBV27 to TRBJ2-7; no firm D call. This CDR3 comprises 13 residues. The germline CDR1 and CDR2 sequences are MNHEY and SMNVEV (reference sequence). The CDR3 loop reads CASSSLGLYELYF. The DNA of the CDR3 is TGTGCCAGCAGTTCCCTAGGCCTCTACGAGCTGTACTTC.

The chain combines TRBV6-5 with TRBJ1-4; D unresolved. Germline V gives CDR1 MNHEY, CDR2 SVGAGI. The V and J ends lost 6 bases and 7 bases respectively, with 15 bases between them. The CDR3 totals 14 residues. CDR3 sequence: CASSYREGSEKLFF. The CDR3 DNA is TGTGCCAGCAGCTACCGGGAAGGAAGTGAAAAACTGTTTTTT.

This clonotype has at least ten counts. The chain carries TRBV6-1 and TRBJ2-1; maybe TRBD2 (6 bases). Trimming left V 6 bases short and J 9 bases short, with 9 bases between. Germline values: CDR1 MNHNS, CDR2 SASEGT. The CDR3 spans 11 residues. The CDR3 protein is CASSGGGEQFF. The CDR3 DNA follows: TGTGCCAGCAGCGGGGGAGGTGAGCAGTTCTTC.

V and J are TRBV20-1 and TRBJ2-5, with a weak D call TRBD2 (6 bases). V was cut by 3 bases and J by 2 bases, with 7 bases left in between. CDR3 length: 12 residues. CDR1 and CDR2 (germline): DFQATT, SNEGSKA (reference sequence). The CDR3 loop is CSASAGQETQYF. In nucleotides, the CDR3 is TGCAGTGCTAGTGCGGGGCAAGAGACCCAGTACTTC.

This clonotype has at least ten counts. CDR3 sequence: CASSDGVGLGENTEAFF. Here the CDR3 DNA reads TGTGCCAGCAGTGACGGGGTCGGATTAGGGGAGAACACTGAAGCTTTCTTT. This sequence joins TRBV6-4 and TRBJ1-1; TRBD1 might be the D (5 bases). Germline CDR1 and CDR2: MRHNA and SNTAGT. The CDR3 is made up of 17 amino acids. V lost 2 bases and J 1 base, leaving 17 bases between the germline ends.

Comment on this clonotype: The junction differs from germline at one of its ends, possibly a read error. This rearrangement joins TRBV20-1 to TRBJ2-5; TRBD1 is a possible D gene (7 bases). Germline V lookup: CDR1 DFQATT, CDR2 SNEGSKA (reference sequence). The CDR3 is made up of 14 amino acids. This chain's CDR3 is CSTSPGQQQETQYF. The CDR3 DNA reads TGCAGTACTAGCCCGGGACAGCAACAAGAGACCCAGTACTTC.

Only a few counts were recorded for this clonotype. This chain links TRBV12-5 with TRBJ2-7; D is unclear. CDR1 LGHNT and CDR2 FRNRAP come from the germline V gene. V lost 5 bases and J 6 bases, leaving 11 bases between the germline ends. The CDR3 totals 12 residues. CDR3 amino acids: CASGPLPGEQYF. The CDR3 DNA follows: TGTGCTAGTGGTCCCCTGCCCGGCGAGCAGTACTTC.

The sample holds one count of this clonotype. With a much larger clone just one base away, this may be a read error. As the CDR3 is not closed by the conserved phenylalanine or tryptophan, this likely results from a read error. The genes are TRBV9 and TRBJ2-5, with TRBD2 matching 14 bases. CDR1 and CDR2 (germline): SGDLS, YYNGEE. The length of the CDR3 is 16 residues. Trimming took 3 bases from V and 5 from J; bases not matched to a gene: 6. CDR3: CASSEGLAGVGETQYL. DNA for the CDR3: TGTGCCAGCAGCGAGGGACTAGCGGGAGTTGGGGAGACCCAGTACCTC.

This clonotype was observed a single time. The chain is built from TRBV30 and TRBJ2-7, with D possibly TRBD1 on 5 matching bases. CDR1 is GTSNPN and CDR2 is SVGIG in the germline V gene (reference sequence). V dropped 2 bases and J dropped 8 bases, with 16 bases sitting between them. The CDR3 has 13 residues. CDR3 DNA: TGTGCCTGGAGTACCCTTGGGCAGGGAAAGCAGTACTTC. This codes for CAWSTLGQGKQYF.

This clonotype turned up a few times. The V call is TRBV7-9, the J call TRBJ2-2, with D perhaps matching TRBD2 (5 bases). CDR1 is SEHNR and CDR2 is FQNEAQ in the germline V gene (reference sequence). The V end was cut by 11 bases, the J end by 5 bases, with 15 bases between. The length of the CDR3 is 13 residues. This chain's CDR3 is CAARGDGTGELFF. CDR3 nucleotide sequence: TGTGCCGCACGGGGTGATGGGACCGGGGAGCTGTTTTTT.

Remarks on this clonotype: The CDR3 carries no conserved terminal phenylalanine or tryptophan, so it likely arises from a read error. It is unclear where the CDR3 begins or ends on the DNA, so no DNA is shown, and the CDR3 is as TCRdb lists it. This chain uses TRBV7-3 with TRBJ2-2. The CDR3 is 8 residues long, ends included. Germline CDR1 reads SGHTA; CDR2 reads FQGTGA. The CDR3 protein is CASSLTLK.

In its sample, this clonotype was seen once. This clone may be a read error of a much larger clone one base away. The chain employs TRBV24-1 and TRBJ2-3; no definite D call. The CDR3 length is 13 residues. Between the trimmed V and J ends, which lost 6 bases and 3 bases, there was a span of 9 bases. The germline CDR1 and CDR2 sequences are KGHDR and SFDVKD. CDR3 bases: TGTGCCACCAGTTTAAGGCGAACAGATACGCAGTATTTT. Translated: CATSLRRTDTQYF.

A note on this clonotype: This may stem from a read error, because a much larger clone lies one nucleotide away. CDR3 sequence (DNA): TGTGCCAGCAGCCTCCTGAGGGCGGTCTACAATGAGCAGTTCTTC. This sequence encodes CASSLLRAVYNEQFF. The chain is built from TRBV7-9 and TRBJ2-1, with a weak D call TRBD2 (5 bases). V gave up 5 bases and J gave up 3 bases, with 14 bases separating them. Germline V gene sequence: CDR1 SEHNR, CDR2 FQNEAQ (reference sequence). The CDR3 contains 15 residues.

Details on this clonotype: Since the CDR3 does not end with the conserved phenylalanine or tryptophan, this likely comes from a read error. The chain carries TRBV10-3 and TRBJ1-2, with D unresolved. CDR3 size: 13 residues. In germline, CDR1 is ENHRY, CDR2 SYGVKD. The CDR3 DNA reads TGTGCTATCAGTGGGAATCCTAACTATGGCTACACCTCC. Protein sequence: CAISGNPNYGYTS.

This clonotype was counted many times. V and J are TRBV20-1 and TRBJ2-7, with D perhaps TRBD1 (5 bases). Trimming shortened V by 5 bases and J by 5 bases, and 13 bases separated the two germline ends. Germline V gene data show CDR1 as DFQATT and CDR2 as SNEGSKA (reference sequence). The CDR3 is 12 residues long. The CDR3 sequence: CSAQTYRNEQYF. As DNA, the CDR3 is TGCAGTGCTCAAACCTACAGGAACGAGCAGTACTTC.

The chain uses TRBV4-2 and TRBJ2-7; 10 positions match TRBD1. Germline V lookup: CDR1 LGHNA, CDR2 YNFKEQ. With V trimmed by 4 bases and J by 2 bases, 5 bases remained unmatched. This CDR3 region has 15 residues. CDR3 region: CASSPGGTGAYEQYF. The CDR3 DNA sequence: TGTGCCAGCAGCCCAGGTGGGACAGGGGCCTACGAGCAGTACTTC.

The V gene is TRBV7-9, the J gene TRBJ2-2; D remains ambiguous. The germline V gene encodes CDR1 SEHNR and CDR2 FQNEAQ (reference sequence). Trimming stripped 2 bases from V and 4 bases from J, with 8 bases between. This CDR3 contains 14 residues. CDR3 bases: TGTGCCAGCAGCTTAAGTAGGGCCACCGGGGAGCTGTTTTTT. Amino acid sequence: CASSLSRATGELFF.

This clonotype was recorded many times. V gene TRBV7-2 combines with J gene TRBJ2-7; the D gene is possibly TRBD1 (6 bases). The CDR3 totals 16 residues. CDR1 and CDR2 (germline): SGHTA, FQGNSA. Trimming took 5 bases from V and 2 from J, leaving 19 bases between them. CDR3 DNA sequence: TGTGCCAGCAGCCCACGAGGGGACATTCCCGCCTACGAGCAGTACTTC. It specifies CASSPRGDIPAYEQYF.

The chain links TRBV11-2 to TRBJ2-7, with 10 bases matching TRBD1. The CDR3 covers 17 residues. Looked up from germline, CDR1 is SGHAT and CDR2 is FQNNGV. With 5 bases clipped from V and 3 bases from J, the junction kept 13 bases outside the gene matches. This chain's CDR3 is CASSQGLPGQGSYEQYF. In DNA, the CDR3 is TGTGCCAGCAGCCAAGGGCTTCCGGGACAGGGGAGCTACGAGCAGTACTTC.

The sample holds a few counts of this clonotype. The rearrangement uses TRBV5-1 and TRBJ2-5; TRBD2 matches 9 bases. V shed 5 bases and J 1 base; nucleotides not matched to a gene: 9. CDR3 length: 16 residues. Germline-derived CDR1 and CDR2 are SGHRS and YFSETQ. The CDR3: CASSLGSSGSQETQYF. CDR3 bases: TGCGCCAGCAGTCTTGGGAGTAGCGGGAGCCAAGAGACCCAGTACTTC.

Note on this clonotype: Being one base from a much bigger clone, this may be a read error. V is TRBV29-1 and J is TRBJ1-1; 7 bases line up with TRBD1. Germline CDR1 and CDR2: SQVTM and ANQGSEA. V lost 8 bases to trimming and J lost 3 bases; unmatched junction nucleotides: 9. The CDR3 has 13 amino acids. The CDR3 loop reads CSTRGQRDTEAFF. CDR3 nucleotide sequence: TGCAGCACACGGGGACAGCGGGACACTGAAGCTTTCTTT.

J is TRBJ2-1 and V is TRBV13; no clear D gene. This CDR3 is built from 11 residues. Germline CDR1 PRHDT, CDR2 FYEKMQ (reference sequence). Trimming cost V 5 bases and J 8 bases, with 7 bases left between them. For the CDR3, the DNA is TGTGCCAGCAGCCCAAGGGATGAGCAGTTCTTC. Protein product: CASSPRDEQFF. The whole variable domain, filled in from reference TRBV13 and TRBJ2-1, reads AAGVIQSPRHLIKEKRETATLKCYPIPRHDTVYWYQQGPGQDPQFLISFYEKMQSDKGSIPDRFSAQQFSDYHSELNMSSLELGDSALYFCASSPRDEQFFGPGTRLTVL.

This clonotype was found a few times. The V gene is TRBV28, the J gene TRBJ2-7; D unresolved. V dropped 1 base and J dropped 2 bases, with 6 bases sitting between them. Germline loops: CDR1 MDHEN, CDR2 SYDVKM. This CDR3 has 13 residues. DNA of the CDR3: TGTGCCAGCAGTTTATCTCCGGCCTACGAGCAGTACTTC. Its protein is CASSLSPAYEQYF.

The chain couples TRBV2 to TRBJ1-1, with D unclear. Germline CDR1 and CDR2: SNHLY and FYNNEI. The ends were cut back, 4 bases at V and 8 bases at J, with 11 bases in the middle. The CDR3 is 12 amino acids. Here the CDR3 reads CASSAPGREAFF. Written as DNA, the CDR3 is TGTGCCAGCAGTGCCCCGGGCAGAGAAGCTTTCTTT.